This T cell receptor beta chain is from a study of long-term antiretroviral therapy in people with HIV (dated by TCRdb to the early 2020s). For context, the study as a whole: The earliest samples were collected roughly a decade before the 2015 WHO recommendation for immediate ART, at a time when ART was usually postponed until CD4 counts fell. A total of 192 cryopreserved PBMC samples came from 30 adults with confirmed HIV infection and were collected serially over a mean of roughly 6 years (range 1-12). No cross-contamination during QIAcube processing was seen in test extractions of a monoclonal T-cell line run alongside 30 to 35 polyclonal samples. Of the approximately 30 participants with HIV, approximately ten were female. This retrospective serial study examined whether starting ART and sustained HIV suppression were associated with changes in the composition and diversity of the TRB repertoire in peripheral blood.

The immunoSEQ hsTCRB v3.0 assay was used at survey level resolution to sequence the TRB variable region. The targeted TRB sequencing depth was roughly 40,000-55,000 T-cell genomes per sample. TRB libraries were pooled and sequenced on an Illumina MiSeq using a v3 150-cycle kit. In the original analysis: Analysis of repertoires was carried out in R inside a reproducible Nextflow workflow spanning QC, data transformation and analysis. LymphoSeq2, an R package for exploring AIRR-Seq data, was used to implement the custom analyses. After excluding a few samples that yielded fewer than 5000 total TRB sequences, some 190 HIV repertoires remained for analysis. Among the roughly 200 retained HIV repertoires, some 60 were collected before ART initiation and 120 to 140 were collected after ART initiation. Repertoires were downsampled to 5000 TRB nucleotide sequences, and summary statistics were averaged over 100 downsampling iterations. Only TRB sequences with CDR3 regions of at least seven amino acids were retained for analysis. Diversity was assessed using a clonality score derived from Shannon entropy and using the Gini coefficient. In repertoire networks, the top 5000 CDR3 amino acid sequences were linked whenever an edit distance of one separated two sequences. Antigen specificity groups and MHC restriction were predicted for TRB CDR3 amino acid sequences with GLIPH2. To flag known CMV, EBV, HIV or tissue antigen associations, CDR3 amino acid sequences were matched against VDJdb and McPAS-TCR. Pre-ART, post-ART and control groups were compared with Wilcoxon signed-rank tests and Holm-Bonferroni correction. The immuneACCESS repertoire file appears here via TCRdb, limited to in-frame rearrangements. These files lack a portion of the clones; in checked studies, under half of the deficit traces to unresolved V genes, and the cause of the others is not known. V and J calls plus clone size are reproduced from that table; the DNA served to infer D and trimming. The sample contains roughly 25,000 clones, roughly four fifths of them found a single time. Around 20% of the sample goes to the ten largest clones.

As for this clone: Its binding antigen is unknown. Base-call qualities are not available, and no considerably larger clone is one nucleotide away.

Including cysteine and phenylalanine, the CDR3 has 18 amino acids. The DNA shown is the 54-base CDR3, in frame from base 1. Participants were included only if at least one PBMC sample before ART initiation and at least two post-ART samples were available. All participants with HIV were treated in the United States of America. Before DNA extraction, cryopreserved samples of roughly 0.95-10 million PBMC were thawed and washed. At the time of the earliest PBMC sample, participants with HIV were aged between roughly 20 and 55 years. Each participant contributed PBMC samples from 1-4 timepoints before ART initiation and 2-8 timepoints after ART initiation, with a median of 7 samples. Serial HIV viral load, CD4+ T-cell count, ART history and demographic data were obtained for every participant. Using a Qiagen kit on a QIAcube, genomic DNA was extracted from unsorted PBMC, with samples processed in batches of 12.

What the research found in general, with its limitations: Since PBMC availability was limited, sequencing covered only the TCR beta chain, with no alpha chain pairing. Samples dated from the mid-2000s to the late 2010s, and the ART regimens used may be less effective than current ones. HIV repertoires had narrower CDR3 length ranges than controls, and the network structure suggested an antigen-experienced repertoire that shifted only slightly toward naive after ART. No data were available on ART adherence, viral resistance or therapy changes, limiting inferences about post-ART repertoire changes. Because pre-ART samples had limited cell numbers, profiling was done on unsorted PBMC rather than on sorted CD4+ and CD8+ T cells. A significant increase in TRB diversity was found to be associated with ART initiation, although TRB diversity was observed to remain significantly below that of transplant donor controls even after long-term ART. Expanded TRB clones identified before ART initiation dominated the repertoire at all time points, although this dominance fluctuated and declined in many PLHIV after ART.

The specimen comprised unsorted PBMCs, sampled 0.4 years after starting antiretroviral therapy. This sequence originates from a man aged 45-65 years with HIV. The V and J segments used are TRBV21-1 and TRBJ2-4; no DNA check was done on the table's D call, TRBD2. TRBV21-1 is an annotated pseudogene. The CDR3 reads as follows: CASSKEGREGRTKNIQYF. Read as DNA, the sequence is TGTGCCAGCAGCAAAGAAGGGCGAGAGGGTAGAACCAAAAACATTCAGTACTTC.